This TCR beta chain was profiled in a study of control samples from healthy donors and cancer patients. The table came from immunoSEQ multiplex PCR; TCRdb's copy has only in-frame clones and leaves some out. The sample includes around 130,000 clones, about 93% of them seen just once. This CDR3 is built from 17 residues. The J segment lost 9 bases and the V segment lost 3 bases, leaving 8 bases of the junction unmatched. The germline gives CDR1 LGHNA, CDR2 YNFKEQ. This TCR derives from a man between 18 and 35 years old in good health. Specimen: blood. The chain recombines TRBV4-2 with TRBJ2-1, with 16 nucleotides matching TRBD2. CDR3 protein: CASSQPGLAGGPGEQFF. The CDR3 DNA sequence: TGTGCCAGCAGCCAGCCGGGACTAGCGGGGGGGCCGGGTGAGCAGTTCTTC.